Listed below are T cell receptor beta chains from one sample, sequenced in a study of blood T cell repertoires in COVID-19. Data came from immunoSEQ multiplex PCR; TCRdb stores just in-frame clones and leaves some out. The sample contains approximately 220,000 clones, around 86% of which appear only once. The sequenced sample consisted of PBMCs or T cells enriched from blood (not recorded which). The receptors shown here come from a middle-aged woman with acute COVID-19. CDR3s include the opening cysteine and the closing phenylalanine or tryptophan. A D gene is named only where the DNA matches it firmly. Only some rows state a clone size, as once, few, many or a class for expanded clones.

V	size	D	J	CDR3	DNA
TRBV9	-	-	TRBJ1-1	CASSGRLSTGLMNTEAFF	TGTGCCAGCAGCGGACGACTCTCGACAGGACTTATGAACACTGAAGCTTTCTTT
TRBV11-2	-	-	TRBJ1-1	CASSPSRRVNTEAFF	TGTGCCAGCAGCCCGTCACGGCGGGTGAACACTGAAGCTTTCTTT
TRBV13	-	-	TRBJ2-2	CASPDQGSNTGELFF	TGTGCCAGCCCTGACCAGGGGTCGAACACCGGGGAGCTGTTTTTT
TRBV5-1	-	TRBD1	TRBJ1-2	CASSLAGTDFNYGYTF	TGCGCCAGCAGCTTGGCCGGGACAGATTTTAACTATGGCTACACCTTC
TRBV7-2	-	-	TRBJ2-1	CASSLVQGGYNEQFF	TGTGCCAGCAGCTTAGTACAGGGCGGCTACAATGAGCAGTTCTTC
TRBV13	-	-	TRBJ1-1	CASSFGQLSTEAFF	TGTGCCAGCAGCTTTGGGCAGTTGAGCACTGAAGCTTTCTTT
TRBV6-5	-	-	TRBJ1-6	CARGGSYNSPLHF	TGTGCCAGGGGGGGGTCATATAATTCACCCCTCCACTTT
TRBV6-2/TRBV6-3	-	-	TRBJ1-5	CASSSPQDNQPQHF	TGTGCCAGCAGTTCCCCCCAGGACAATCAGCCCCAGCATTTT
TRBV18	-	TRBD1	TRBJ2-5	CASSGQGKIQETQYF	TGTGCCAGCTCAGGACAGGGAAAAATCCAAGAGACCCAGTACTTC
TRBV11-3	-	-	TRBJ2-5	CASSLGGQGRETQYF	TGTGCCAGCAGCTTAGGAGGTCAGGGGCGAGAGACCCAGTACTTC
TRBV19	-	-	TRBJ1-1	CASSLRSTEAFF	TGTGCCAGTAGCCTCCGGTCCACTGAAGCTTTCTTT
TRBV6-1	few	-	TRBJ1-6	CASSGGARSYNSPLHF	TGTGCCAGCAGTGGCGGGGCGCGCTCCTATAATTCACCCCTCCACTTT
TRBV7-8	-	-	TRBJ1-5	CASSQGGSNQPQHF	TGTGCCAGCAGCCAAGGGGGAAGCAATCAGCCCCAGCATTTT
TRBV23-1	-	-	TRBJ1-2	CASRGQMNYGYTF	TGCGCCAGCAGGGGACAAATGAACTATGGCTACACCTTC
TRBV19	-	TRBD1	TRBJ1-5	CASSSDRVGSQPQHF	TGTGCCAGTAGTTCTGACAGGGTGGGTAGTCAGCCCCAGCATTTT
TRBV6-6	-	-	TRBJ1-1	CASSYGQNTEAFF	TGTGCCAGCAGTTACGGCCAGAACACTGAAGCTTTCTTT
TRBV15	-	TRBD1	TRBJ1-4	CATSWDRGSVTEKLFF	TGTGCCACCAGTTGGGACAGGGGGTCTGTTACTGAAAAACTGTTTTTT
TRBV19	-	-	TRBJ2-7	CASRSIGQTSYEQYF	TGTGCCAGTAGATCGATAGGACAGACCTCCTACGAGCAGTACTTC
TRBV6-5	few	-	TRBJ1-1	CASILTPSATFF	TGTGCCAGCATTTTGACACCATCCGCCACTTTCTTT
TRBV4-1	once	TRBD2	TRBJ2-1	CASSQPSSGRNNEQFF	TGCGCCAGCAGCCAGCCATCTAGCGGTCGAAACAATGAGCAGTTCTTC
TRBV19	-	-	TRBJ1-1	CATSRGANTEAFF	TGTGCCACCTCCCGCGGGGCAAACACTGAAGCTTTCTTT
TRBV19	-	-	TRBJ1-5	CASSKGYNQPQHF	TGTGCCAGTAGCAAGGGGTACAATCAGCCCCAGCATTTT
TRBV30	-	-	TRBJ1-1	CAWSPGSNTEAFF	TGTGCCTGGAGTCCGGGATCGAACACTGAAGCTTTCTTT
TRBV6-9	-	-	TRBJ1-1	CASSYGYRNTEAFF	TGTGCCAGCAGTTACGGCTACAGGAACACTGAAGCTTTCTTT
TRBV5-1	few	TRBD1	TRBJ1-6	CASSALTGTNSPLHF	TGCGCCAGCAGTGCGTTGACAGGGACTAATTCACCCCTCCACTTT
TRBV7-8	-	-	TRBJ1-5	CASSLEHYSNQPQHF	TGTGCCAGCAGCTTAGAACATTATAGCAATCAGCCCCAGCATTTT
TRBV7-2	-	-	TRBJ1-4	CASSGRTAGSEKLFF	TGTGCCAGCAGCGGCCGGACAGCAGGTAGTGAAAAACTGTTTTTT
TRBV24-1	-	-	TRBJ2-2	CATSDLLANTGELFF	TGTGCCACCAGTGACCTACTTGCGAACACCGGGGAGCTGTTTTTT
TRBV12-5	-	-	TRBJ1-4	CASGLGQATNEKLFF	TGTGCTAGTGGTTTGGGACAGGCAACTAATGAAAAACTGTTTTTT
TRBV18	-	TRBD1	TRBJ1-1	CASSPSTGQATEAFF	TGTGCCAGCTCACCAAGTACGGGACAGGCGACTGAAGCTTTCTTT
TRBV19	-	TRBD1	TRBJ1-2	CASSRQGQNYGYTF	TGTGCCAGTAGCAGACAGGGGCAAAACTATGGCTACACCTTC
TRBV5-1	-	-	TRBJ2-6	CASRQAVSGANVLTF	TGCGCCAGCAGACAGGCCGTCTCTGGGGCCAACGTCCTGACTTTC
TRBV20-1	-	-	TRBJ1-1	CSASGGATEAFF	TGCAGTGCTAGTGGTGGGGCCACTGAAGCTTTCTTT
TRBV3-1/TRBV3-2	-	TRBD2	TRBJ2-1	CASSHLAGGNNEQFF	TGTGCCAGCAGCCACTTAGCGGGGGGGAACAATGAGCAGTTCTTC
TRBV2	-	TRBD1	TRBJ1-4	CASSMDRERKKLFF	TGTGCCAGCAGTATGGACAGGGAAAGGAAAAAACTGTTTTTT
TRBV5-4	-	-	TRBJ1-2	CASRPRQAWDGYTF	TGTGCCAGCAGGCCTAGACAGGCCTGGGATGGCTACACCTTC
TRBV18	-	TRBD1	TRBJ2-1	CASSPGQDNEQFF	TGTGCCAGCTCACCGGGACAGGACAATGAGCAGTTCTTC
TRBV19	few	TRBD1	TRBJ1-3	CASSIGQGATGNTIYF	TGTGCCAGTAGTATAGGACAGGGGGCAACTGGAAACACCATATATTTT
TRBV18	-	-	TRBJ1-5	CASSPGHNNQPQHF	TGTGCCAGCTCACCGGGACACAACAATCAGCCCCAGCATTTT
TRBV15	-	-	TRBJ2-1	CATRFASNSYNEQFF	TGTGCCACCAGATTCGCGAGTAACAGCTACAATGAGCAGTTCTTC
TRBV6-5	-	-	TRBJ2-5	CATRGGGNPGETQYF	TGTGCCACGAGGGGGGGAGGCAATCCCGGGGAGACCCAGTACTTC
TRBV30	-	TRBD1	TRBJ2-2	CAWSRRTGTTGELFF	TGTGCCTGGAGTAGGAGGACAGGGACCACCGGGGAGCTGTTTTTT
TRBV5-1	-	-	TRBJ1-5	CASSLREDQPQHF	TGCGCCAGCAGCTTAAGGGAGGATCAGCCCCAGCATTTT
TRBV5-1	-	-	TRBJ1-1	CASSYGRTEAFF	TGCGCCAGCAGCTACGGGAGAACTGAAGCTTTCTTT
TRBV5-5	-	TRBD1	TRBJ1-5	CASRRDRASNQPQHF	TGTGCCAGCAGGCGGGACAGGGCGAGCAATCAGCCCCAGCATTTT
TRBV19	-	-	TRBJ1-1	CASTLSTGNTEAFF	TGTGCCAGTACCCTGTCAACAGGGAACACTGAAGCTTTCTTT
TRBV19	-	TRBD1	TRBJ1-2	CASTSFGQGNYGYTF	TGTGCCAGTACATCGTTCGGACAGGGTAACTATGGCTACACCTTC
TRBV19	-	TRBD2	TRBJ2-3	CASSRTSGGATTDTQYF	TGTGCCAGTAGTCGGACTAGCGGGGGCGCAACCACAGATACGCAGTATTTT
TRBV2	-	TRBD1	TRBJ2-1	CASREDRARSSYNEQFF	TGTGCCAGCAGGGAGGACAGGGCCAGGAGCTCCTACAATGAGCAGTTCTTC